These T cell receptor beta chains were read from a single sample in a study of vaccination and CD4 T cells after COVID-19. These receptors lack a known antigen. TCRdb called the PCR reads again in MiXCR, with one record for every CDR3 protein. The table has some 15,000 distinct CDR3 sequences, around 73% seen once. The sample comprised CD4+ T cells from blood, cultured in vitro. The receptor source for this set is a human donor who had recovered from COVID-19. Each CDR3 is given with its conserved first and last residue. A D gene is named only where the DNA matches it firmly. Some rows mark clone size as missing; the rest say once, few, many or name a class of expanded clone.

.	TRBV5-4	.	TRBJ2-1	TGTGCCAGCAGCTCCGGAAGCTCCTACAATGAGCAGTTCTTC	CASSSGSSYNEQFF
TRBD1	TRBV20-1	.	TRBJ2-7	TGCAGTGCGCAGGGACAGGGGCATTCCTACGAGCAGTACTTC	CSAQGQGHSYEQYF
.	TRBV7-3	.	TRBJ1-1	TGTGCCAGCAGCTTACAGGCCGGGGCTGAAGCTTTCTTT	CASSLQAGAEAFF
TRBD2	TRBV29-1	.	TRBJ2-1	TGCAGCGCCGGAGGACTAGGAGAGGACAATGAGCAGTTCTTC	CSAGGLGEDNEQFF
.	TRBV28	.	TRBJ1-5	TGTGCCAGCAGTCCCGGAGGGCAGAATCAGCCCCAGCATTTT	CASSPGGQNQPQHF
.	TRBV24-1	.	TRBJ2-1	TGTGCCACCAGTGATTTCGGAACAGGGTCCAATGAGCAGTTCTTC	CATSDFGTGSNEQFF
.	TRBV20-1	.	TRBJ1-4	TGCAGTGCCCCCGCAGCCCCCTCTAATGAAAAACTGTTTTTT	CSAPAAPSNEKLFF
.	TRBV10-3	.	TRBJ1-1	TGTACCGCCAGTAGGGGGGTTAACACTGAAGCTTTCTTT	CTASRGVNTEAFF
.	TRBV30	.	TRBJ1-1	TGTGCCTGGAGTCGAAGGGGACCCCCGAACACTGAAGCTTTCTTT	CAWSRRGPPNTEAFF
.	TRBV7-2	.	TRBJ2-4	TGTGCCAGCAGCCCAACAGTAGCCAAAAACATTCAGTACTTC	CASSPTVAKNIQYF
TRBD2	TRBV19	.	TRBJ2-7	TGTGCCAGTAGTTGGCAACTAGCGGAGGTCTACGAGCAGTACTTC	CASSWQLAEVYEQYF
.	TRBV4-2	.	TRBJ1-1	TGTGCCAGCAGCCAAGAGGGCTCCATACTCGGAGGTTTTCGAGCTTTCTTT	CASSQEGSILGGFRAFF
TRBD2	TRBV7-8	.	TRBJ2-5	TGTGCCAGCAGCTTACTCCTAGCGGCCAACCAAGAGACCCAGTACTTC	CASSLLLAANQETQYF
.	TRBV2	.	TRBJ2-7	TGTGCCAGCAGTAGCGGAGGCGAGCAGTACTTC	CASSSGGEQYF
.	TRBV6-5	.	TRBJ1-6	TGTGCCAGCAGTTTGGGACCCCTGAGCTCCTATAATTCACCCCTCCACTTT	CASSLGPLSSYNSPLHF
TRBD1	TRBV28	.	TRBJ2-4	TGTGCCAGCACCAGACAGGGGTGGGACAAAAACATTCAGTACTTC	CASTRQGWDKNIQYF
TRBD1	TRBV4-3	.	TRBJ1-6	TGCGCCAGCAGCCAAGCAGATTCGGACAGGGGATCACCCCTCCACTTT	CASSQADSDRGSPLHF
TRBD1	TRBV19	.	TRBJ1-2	TGTGCCAGTAGTATATCGGGGGACAGTGCGGCAGGCTACACCTTC	CASSISGDSAAGYTF
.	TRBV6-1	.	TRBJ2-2	TGTGCCAGCGGCGCCCTTCTCCGGGACGCTTTCGCGAACACCGGGGAGCTGTTTTTT	CASGALLRDAFANTGELFF
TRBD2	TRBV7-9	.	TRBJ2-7	TGTGCCAGCAGCCCTACGGGGGGACTAGCGGGAGGGTACGAGCAGTACTTC	CASSPTGGLAGGYEQYF
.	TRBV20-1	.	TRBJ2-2	TGCAGTGCTAGATCAGGGGGAGGAACCGGGGAGCTGTTTTTT	CSARSGGGTGELFF
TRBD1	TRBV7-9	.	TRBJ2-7	TGTGCCAGCAGCTTAAGGAAGGGACAGGGTACCTACGAGCAGTACTTC	CASSLRKGQGTYEQYF
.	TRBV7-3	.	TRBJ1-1	TGTGCCAGCAGCTTAATAGGTATGAACACTGAAGCTTTCTTT	CASSLIGMNTEAFF
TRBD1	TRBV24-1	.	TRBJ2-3	TGTGCCACCTCACACAGGGGTGGCGGCACAGATACGCAGTATTTT	CATSHRGGGTDTQYF
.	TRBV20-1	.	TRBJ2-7	TGCAGTGCTAGCTCCGGGTTCAGCGAAACCTACGAGCAGTACTTC	CSASSGFSETYEQYF
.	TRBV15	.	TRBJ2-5	TGTGCCACCAGCAGAGATCGCCTAAGGACGACCCAGTACTTC	CATSRDRLRTTQYF
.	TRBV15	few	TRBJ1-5	TGTGCCACCAGCAGAGATGCGAGGGTAACTCAGCCCCAGCATTTT	CATSRDARVTQPQHF
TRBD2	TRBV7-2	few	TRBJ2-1	TGTGCCAGCAGCTTAGGGACTAGCGGGAGGAATGAGCAGTTCTTC	CASSLGTSGRNEQFF
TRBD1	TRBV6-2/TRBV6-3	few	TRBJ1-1	TGTGCCAGCAGGCCCAGGGACAGCCGTTTCACTGAAGCTTTCTTT	CASRPRDSRFTEAFF
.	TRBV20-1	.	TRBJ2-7	TGCAGTGTCATAGGACGCGACTACGAGCAGTACTTC	CSVIGRDYEQYF
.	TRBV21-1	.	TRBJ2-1	TGTGCCAGCAGCAGGGGGTGGGGGATTCACAATGAGCAGTTCTTC	CASSRGWGIHNEQFF
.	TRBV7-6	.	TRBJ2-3	TGTGCCAGCAGCTTGGGCAGACTTAACACGCAGTATTTT	CASSLGRLNTQYF
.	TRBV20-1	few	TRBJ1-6	TGCAGTGCTAGAGCTCGGACAGACGATAATTCACCCCTCCACTTT	CSARARTDDNSPLHF
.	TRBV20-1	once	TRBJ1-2	TGCAGTGCTCTCTACCATCCCTTC	CSALYHPF
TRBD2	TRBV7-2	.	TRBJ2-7	TGTGCCAGCAGCTTTTTGGCTAGCGGATACGAGCAGTACTTC	CASSFLASGYEQYF
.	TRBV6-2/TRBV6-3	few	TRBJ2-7	TGTGCCAGCAGTTACAGGAGGGAGACACGGGGCGAGCAGTACTTC	CASSYRRETRGEQYF
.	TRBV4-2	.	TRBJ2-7	TGTGCCAGCAGCCAAGATTCAGGTCGCGGGACGTCCTACGAGCAGTACTTC	CASSQDSGRGTSYEQYF
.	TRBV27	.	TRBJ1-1	TGTGCCAGCAGTTACCTTATGAACACTGAAGCTTTCTTT	CASSYLMNTEAFF
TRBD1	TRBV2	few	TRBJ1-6	TGTGCCAGCATCAGCGACAGGGGCAATTCACCCCTCCACTTT	CASISDRGNSPLHF
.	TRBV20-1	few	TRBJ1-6	TGCAGTGCTAGAGCCCCCCAGAATTCACCCCTCCACTTT	CSARAPQNSPLHF
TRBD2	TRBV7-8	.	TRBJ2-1	TGTGCCAGCAGCCGATACACTAGCGGGAGTGGAGATGAGCAGTTCTTC	CASSRYTSGSGDEQFF
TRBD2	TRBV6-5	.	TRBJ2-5	TGTGCCAGCAGTTTTTGGTCTAGCGGGAGAGGCAAGACCCAGTACTTC	CASSFWSSGRGKTQYF